Listed below are T cell receptor beta chains from one sample, sequenced in a study of identical twins. TCRdb called the 5' RACE reads again in MiXCR, with one record for every CDR3 protein. The top ten hold less than 0.35% of the sample, which has 1,800,000 or so distinct CDR3 sequences, under 35% seen once. The sequencing input was cord blood. The receptors stem from a newborn girl in good health. The CDR3 runs from the conserved cysteine through the conserved F or W. A D gene is named only where the DNA matches it firmly. The size entry is marked missing in some rows and otherwise reads once, few, many or a size class.

>TRBD2|TRBV6-6|17|TRBJ2-1|NA
CASSYGLAGSTYNEQFF
TGTGCCAGCAGTTACGGGCTAGCGGGCTCAACATACAATGAGCAGTTCTTC
>NA|TRBV6-5|15|TRBJ1-5|NA
CASSYAGGVNQPQHF
TGTGCCAGCAGCTACGCAGGAGGGGTCAATCAGCCCCAGCATTTT
>NA|TRBV10-3|12|TRBJ2-2|NA
CAIRAGTGELFF
TGTGCCATCCGCGCAGGCACCGGGGAGCTGTTTTTT
>NA|TRBV2|12|TRBJ2-1|NA
CASSELVDEQFF
TGTGCCAGCAGTGAGCTTGTAGATGAGCAGTTCTTC
>NA|TRBV18|14|TRBJ2-5|NA
CASSATGEAEIQYF
TGTGCCAGCTCAGCGACGGGGGAAGCAGAGATCCAGTACTTC
>TRBD2|TRBV29-1|15|TRBJ2-1|NA
CSVSGLAGSPDVQFF
TGCAGCGTCTCGGGACTAGCGGGGTCCCCCGATGTGCAGTTCTTC
>TRBD2|TRBV11-2|17|TRBJ2-7|NA
CASSLDLTSGIRYEQYF
TGTGCCAGCAGCTTAGATCTAACTAGCGGGATTCGCTACGAGCAGTACTTC
>TRBD1|TRBV12-3/TRBV12-4|17|TRBJ1-5|NA
CASSLSTGGYSNQPQHF
TGTGCCAGCAGTTTATCGACAGGGGGGTATAGCAATCAGCCCCAGCATTTT
>NA|TRBV5-1|15|TRBJ2-3|NA
CASSLYHPRTDTQYF
TGCGCCAGCAGCTTGTATCACCCACGCACAGATACGCAGTATTTT
>TRBD2|TRBV12-3/TRBV12-4|14|TRBJ2-1|NA
CASREGLVYNEQFF
TGTGCCAGCAGAGAGGGACTAGTTTACAATGAGCAGTTCTTC
>TRBD1|TRBV24-1|14|TRBJ2-5|NA
CATSGQGFQETQYF
TGTGCCACCTCCGGACAGGGTTTCCAAGAGACCCAGTACTTC
>NA|TRBV27|13|TRBJ1-4|NA
CASSPSQIRKLFF
TGTGCCAGCAGTCCGAGCCAAATAAGAAAACTGTTTTTT
>NA|TRBV20-1|12|TRBJ2-3|NA
CSAQQEPDTQYF
TGCAGTGCCCAACAGGAGCCAGATACGCAGTATTTT
>TRBD2|TRBV4-2|17|TRBJ2-7|NA
CASSQAGGLAGSYEQYF
TGTGCCAGCAGCCAAGCTGGAGGACTAGCGGGATCCTACGAGCAGTACTTC
>TRBD2|TRBV28|15|TRBJ2-2|NA
CASSLAGGPSGELFF
TGTGCCAGCAGTTTGGCGGGAGGGCCGAGCGGGGAGCTGTTTTTT
>TRBD1|TRBV12-3/TRBV12-4|16|TRBJ2-1|few
CASLKGRGHTRNEQFF
TGTGCCAGCCTGAAGGGCAGGGGGCATACAAGGAATGAGCAGTTCTTC
>NA|TRBV2|15|TRBJ1-1|NA
CASSEQGAPNTEAFF
TGTGCCAGCAGCGAACAGGGCGCCCCGAACACTGAAGCTTTCTTT
>NA|TRBV12-5|13|TRBJ2-5|NA
CASAFGGQETQYF
TGTGCTAGTGCGTTTGGGGGGCAAGAGACCCAGTACTTC
>TRBD1|TRBV12-3/TRBV12-4|16|TRBJ1-4|NA
CASSPRRTGGYEKLFF
TGTGCCAGCAGTCCCAGAAGGACAGGGGGCTATGAAAAACTGTTTTTT
>NA|TRBV5-1|16|TRBJ1-2|few
CASSLVGATNSYGYTF
TGCGCCAGCAGCTTGGTGGGCGCGACCAACTCCTATGGCTACACCTTC
>TRBD1|TRBV4-1|14|TRBJ1-2|NA
CASSQTGTGPGYTF
TGCGCCAGCAGCCAAACGGGGACAGGCCCTGGCTACACCTTC
>TRBD1|TRBV27|19|TRBJ1-1|NA
CASSYAYPGQGGMNTEAFF
TGTGCCAGCAGTTATGCTTACCCGGGGCAGGGGGGCATGAACACTGAAGCTTTCTTT
>TRBD2|TRBV5-1|20|TRBJ2-3|NA
CASNLGVGQREVSYTDTQYF
TGCGCCAGCAACTTGGGTGTGGGTCAGCGGGAGGTCTCCTACACAGATACGCAGTATTTT
>TRBD2|TRBV5-8|18|TRBJ2-3|NA
CASSRLAGGRLGTDTQYF
TGTGCCAGCAGCCGTCTAGCGGGGGGGCGTCTGGGCACAGATACGCAGTATTTT
>NA|TRBV7-9|16|TRBJ1-1|few
CASSLNPKTGNTEAFF
TGTGCCAGCAGCCTTAACCCTAAGACAGGGAACACTGAAGCTTTCTTT
>TRBD2|TRBV4-2|15|TRBJ2-7|many
CASSLRTSGVYEQYF
TGTGCCAGCAGCTTAAGGACTAGCGGGGTCTACGAGCAGTACTTC
>TRBD2|TRBV5-6|16|TRBJ2-1|NA
CASSSEREGVYNEQFF
TGTGCCAGCAGCTCGGAGCGGGAGGGTGTCTACAATGAGCAGTTCTTC
>NA|TRBV21-1|12|TRBJ2-3|NA
CASSKARDAQYF
TGTGCCAGCAGCAAAGCGCGGGATGCGCAGTATTTT
>NA|TRBV27|12|TRBJ1-1|NA
CASSLRWGEAFF
TGTGCCAGCAGTTTACGGTGGGGGGAAGCTTTCTTT
>TRBD2|TRBV7-2|15|TRBJ2-7|few
CASSLAAGVGYEQYF
TGTGCCAGCAGCTTAGCGGCGGGAGTGGGTTACGAGCAGTACTTC
>TRBD2|TRBV29-1|14|TRBJ2-1|once
CSAVSGGPYNEQVF
TGCAGCGCTGTTAGCGGGGGGCCCTACAATGAGCAGGTCTTC
>TRBD2|TRBV12-3/TRBV12-4|17|TRBJ2-4|many
CASSLTGLAGAKNIQYF
TGTGCCAGCAGTCTCACTGGACTAGCGGGAGCCAAAAACATTCAGTACTTC
>NA|TRBV25-1|13|TRBJ1-4|few
CASSAAGDQKLFF
TGTGCCAGCAGTGCAGCAGGGGATCAAAAACTGTTTTTT
>NA|TRBV15|16|TRBJ2-7|few
CATSISYDRTPYEQYF
TGTGCCACCAGCATATCATACGACAGGACCCCCTACGAGCAGTACTTC
>NA|TRBV7-7|13|TRBJ2-7|few
CASSQKTATEQYF
TGTGCTAGCAGCCAAAAGACCGCTACCGAGCAGTACTTC
>TRBD2|TRBV28|14|TRBJ2-5|NA
CASSWLAGQETQYF
TGTGCCAGCAGTTGGCTAGCGGGCCAAGAGACCCAGTACTTC
>TRBD2|TRBV3-1|16|TRBJ2-7|NA
CASSQRRLAGTYEQYF
TGTGCCAGCAGCCAAAGGCGACTAGCGGGGACCTACGAGCAGTACTTC
>TRBD2|TRBV20-1|17|TRBJ2-3|NA
CSARELAGVPYTDTQYF
TGCAGTGCTAGAGAGCTAGCGGGGGTCCCCTACACAGATACGCAGTATTTT
>NA|TRBV7-2|15|TRBJ2-3|many
CASSLVAASTDTQYF
TGTGCCAGCAGCTTAGTAGCCGCTAGCACAGATACGCAGTATTTT
>TRBD1|TRBV12-3/TRBV12-4|16|TRBJ2-2|once
CASSSRDRGATGELFF
TGTGCCAGCAGTTCCCGGGACAGGGGTGCCACCGGGGAGCTGTTTTTT
>NA|TRBV2|14|TRBJ1-1|NA
CASSESRGITEAFF
TGTGCCAGCAGTGAATCCAGGGGAATCACTGAAGCTTTCTTT
>NA|TRBV2|14|TRBJ2-3|few
CAISRDTLTDTQYF
TGTGCCATTAGCCGGGACACCCTCACAGATACGCAGTATTTT
>TRBD2|TRBV6-5|18|TRBJ2-4|NA
CASSYRLAGTLAKNIQYF
TGTGCCAGCAGTTATCGCCTAGCGGGGACCTTAGCCAAAAACATTCAGTACTTC